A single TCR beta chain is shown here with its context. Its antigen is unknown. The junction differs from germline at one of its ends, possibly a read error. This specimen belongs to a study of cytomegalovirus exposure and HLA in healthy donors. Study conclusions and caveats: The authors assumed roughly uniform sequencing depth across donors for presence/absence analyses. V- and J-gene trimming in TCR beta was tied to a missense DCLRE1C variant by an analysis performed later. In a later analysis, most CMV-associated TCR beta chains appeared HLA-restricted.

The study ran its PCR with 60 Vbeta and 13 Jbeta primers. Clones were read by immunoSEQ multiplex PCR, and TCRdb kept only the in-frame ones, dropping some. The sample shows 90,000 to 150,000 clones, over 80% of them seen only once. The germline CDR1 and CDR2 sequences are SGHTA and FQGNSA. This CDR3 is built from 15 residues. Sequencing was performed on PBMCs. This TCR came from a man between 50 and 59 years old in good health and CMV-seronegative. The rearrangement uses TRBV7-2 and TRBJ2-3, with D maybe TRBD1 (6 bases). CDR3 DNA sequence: TGTGCCAACAGCTTAGTTGGCGCAGGGGCAGAAACGCAGTATTTT. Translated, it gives CANSLVGAGAETQYF.